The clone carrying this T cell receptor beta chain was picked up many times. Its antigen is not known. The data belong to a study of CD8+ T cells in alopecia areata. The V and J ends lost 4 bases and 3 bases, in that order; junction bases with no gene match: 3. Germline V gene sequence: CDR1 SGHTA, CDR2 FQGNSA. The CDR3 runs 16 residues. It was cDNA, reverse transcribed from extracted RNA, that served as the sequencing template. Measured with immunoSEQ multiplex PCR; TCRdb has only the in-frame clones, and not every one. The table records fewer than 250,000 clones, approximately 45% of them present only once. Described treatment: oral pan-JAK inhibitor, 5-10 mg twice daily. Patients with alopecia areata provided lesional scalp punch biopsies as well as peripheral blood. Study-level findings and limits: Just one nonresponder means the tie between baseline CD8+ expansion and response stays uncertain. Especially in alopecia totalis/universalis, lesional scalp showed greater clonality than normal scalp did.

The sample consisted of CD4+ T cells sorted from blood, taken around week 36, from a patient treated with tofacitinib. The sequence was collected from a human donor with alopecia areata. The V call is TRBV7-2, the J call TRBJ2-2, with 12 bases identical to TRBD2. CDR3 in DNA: TGTGCCAGCAGCTGGACTAGCGGGATTGACACCGGGGAGCTGTTTTTT. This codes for CASSWTSGIDTGELFF.